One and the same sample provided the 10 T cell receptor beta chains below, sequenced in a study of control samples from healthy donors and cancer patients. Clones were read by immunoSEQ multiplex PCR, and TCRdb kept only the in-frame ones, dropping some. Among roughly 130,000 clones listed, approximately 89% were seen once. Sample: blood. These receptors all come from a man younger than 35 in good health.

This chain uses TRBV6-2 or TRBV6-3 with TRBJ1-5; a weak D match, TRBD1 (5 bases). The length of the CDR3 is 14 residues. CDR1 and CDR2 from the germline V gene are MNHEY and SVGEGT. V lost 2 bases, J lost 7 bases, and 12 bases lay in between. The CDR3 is CASSYRAGQQPQHF. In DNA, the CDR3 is TGTGCCAGCAGTTACCGGGCAGGGCAGCAGCCCCAGCATTTT.

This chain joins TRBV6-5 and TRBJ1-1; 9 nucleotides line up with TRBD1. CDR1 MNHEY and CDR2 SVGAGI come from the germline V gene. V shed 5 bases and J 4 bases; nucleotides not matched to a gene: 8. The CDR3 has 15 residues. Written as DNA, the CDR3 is TGTGCCAGCAGTATTATGACAGGGGGTATCACTGAAGCTTTCTTT. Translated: CASSIMTGGITEAFF.

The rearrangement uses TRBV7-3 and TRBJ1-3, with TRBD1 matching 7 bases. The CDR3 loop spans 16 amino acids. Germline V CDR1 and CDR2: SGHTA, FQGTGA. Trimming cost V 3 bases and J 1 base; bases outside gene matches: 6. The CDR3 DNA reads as TGTGCCAGCAGCTTGACGACAGGGTTATCTGGAAACACCATATATTTT. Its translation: CASSLTTGLSGNTIYF.

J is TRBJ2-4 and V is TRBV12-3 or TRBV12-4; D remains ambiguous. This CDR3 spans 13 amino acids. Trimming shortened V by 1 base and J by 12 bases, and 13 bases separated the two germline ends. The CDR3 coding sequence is TGTGCCAGCAGTTTAGAGAACAGACCCCCTCAGTACTTC. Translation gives CASSLENRPPQYF.

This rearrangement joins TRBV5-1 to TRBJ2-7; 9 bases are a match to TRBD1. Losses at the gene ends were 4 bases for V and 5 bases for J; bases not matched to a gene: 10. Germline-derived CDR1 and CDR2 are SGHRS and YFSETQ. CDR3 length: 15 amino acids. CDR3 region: CASSRAGTGFDEQYF. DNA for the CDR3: TGCGCCAGCAGCCGGGCCGGGACAGGGTTCGACGAGCAGTACTTC.

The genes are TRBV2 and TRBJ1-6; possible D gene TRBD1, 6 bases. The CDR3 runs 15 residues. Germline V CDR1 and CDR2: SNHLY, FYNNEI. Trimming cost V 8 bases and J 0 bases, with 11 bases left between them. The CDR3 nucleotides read TGTGCCAGCGATGGCAGGGGCTCCTATAATTCACCCCTCCACTTT. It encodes CASDGRGSYNSPLHF.

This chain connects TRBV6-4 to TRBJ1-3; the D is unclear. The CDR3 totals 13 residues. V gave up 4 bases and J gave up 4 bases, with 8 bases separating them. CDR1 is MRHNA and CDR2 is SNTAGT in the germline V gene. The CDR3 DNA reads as TGTGCCAGCAGTGTAACAGCAGGAAACACCATATATTTT. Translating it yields CASSVTAGNTIYF.

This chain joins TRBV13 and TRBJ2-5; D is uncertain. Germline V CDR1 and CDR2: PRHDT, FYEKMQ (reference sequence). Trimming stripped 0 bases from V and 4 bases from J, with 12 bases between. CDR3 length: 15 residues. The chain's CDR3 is CASSLGLGFLETQYF. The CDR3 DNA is TGTGCCAGCAGCTTAGGTCTTGGTTTCTTAGAGACCCAGTACTTC.

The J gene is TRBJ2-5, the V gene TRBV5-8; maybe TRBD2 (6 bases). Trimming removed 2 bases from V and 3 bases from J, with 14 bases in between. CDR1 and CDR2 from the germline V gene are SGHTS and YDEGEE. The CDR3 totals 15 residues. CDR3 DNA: TGTGCCAGCAGCTTCCGGGGGATTGGGAAAGAGACCCAGTACTTC. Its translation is CASSFRGIGKETQYF.

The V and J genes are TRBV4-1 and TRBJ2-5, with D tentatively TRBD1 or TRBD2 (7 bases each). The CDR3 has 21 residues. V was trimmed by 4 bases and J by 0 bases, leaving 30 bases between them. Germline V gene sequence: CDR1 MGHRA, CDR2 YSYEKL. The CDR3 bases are TGCGCCAGCAGCCCCTCCGGGGGGACAGAAGAGGACCGGATCTACCAAGAGACCCAGTACTTC. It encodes CASSPSGGTEEDRIYQETQYF.